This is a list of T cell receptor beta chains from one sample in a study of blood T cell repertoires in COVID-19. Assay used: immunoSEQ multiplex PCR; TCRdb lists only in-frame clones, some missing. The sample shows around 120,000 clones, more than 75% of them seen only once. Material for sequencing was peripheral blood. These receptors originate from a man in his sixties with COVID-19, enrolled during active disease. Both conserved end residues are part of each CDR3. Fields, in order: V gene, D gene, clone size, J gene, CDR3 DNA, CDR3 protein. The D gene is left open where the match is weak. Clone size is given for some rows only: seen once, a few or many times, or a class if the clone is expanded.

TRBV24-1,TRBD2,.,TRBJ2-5,TGTGCCACCAGTGACCCGGGACTAGCGGGACAAGAGACCCAGTACTTC,CATSDPGLAGQETQYF
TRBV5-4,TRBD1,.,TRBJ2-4,TGTGCCAGCAGCACCGACAGGGTAAACATTCAGTACTTC,CASSTDRVNIQYF
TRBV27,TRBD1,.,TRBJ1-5,TGTGCCAGCAGAATCGCGGAGGGGACAGGGTCCTCGCATTTT,CASRIAEGTGSSHF
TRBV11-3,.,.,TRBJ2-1,TGTGCCAGCAGCCGCGGACAGCTGAGCTCCTACAATGAGCAGTTCTTC,CASSRGQLSSYNEQFF
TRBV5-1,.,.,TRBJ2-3,TGCGCCAGCAGCTTCGGACAGAGCACAGATACGCAGTATTTT,CASSFGQSTDTQYF
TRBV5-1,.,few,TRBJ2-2,TGCGCCAGCAGCTTGGGAGGCACCGGGGAGCTGTTTTTT,CASSLGGTGELFF
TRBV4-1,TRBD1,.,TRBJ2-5,TGCGCCAGCAGCCACAGGACAGGGCAAGAGACCCAGTACTTC,CASSHRTGQETQYF
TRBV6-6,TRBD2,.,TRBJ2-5,TGTGCCAGCAGTTACTCCGGACTAGGAGAGACCCAGTACTTC,CASSYSGLGETQYF
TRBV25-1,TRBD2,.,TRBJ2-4,TGTGCCAGCAGTGAGGCGGCGGGAGGAATCATTCAGTACTTC,CASSEAAGGIIQYF
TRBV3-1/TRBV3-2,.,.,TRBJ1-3,TGTGCCAGCAGCCCTACAGGCGTCACCATATATTTT,CASSPTGVTIYF
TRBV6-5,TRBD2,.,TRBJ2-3,TGTGCCAGCAGTCTGACTAGCGCGAGCACAGATACGCAGTATTTT,CASSLTSASTDTQYF
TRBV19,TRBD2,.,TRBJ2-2,TGTGCCAGTAGTATAGCCCTAGCGGATAACACCGGGGAGCTGTTTTTT,CASSIALADNTGELFF
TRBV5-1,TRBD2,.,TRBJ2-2,TGCGCCAGCAGCTCACTAGCGGGAGACCCCCCCGGGGAGCTGTTTTTT,CASSSLAGDPPGELFF
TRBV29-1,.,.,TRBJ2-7,TGCAGCGTTGAAGGGGGGGGCGCACTAGCATCCTACGAGCAGTACTTC,CSVEGGGALASYEQYF
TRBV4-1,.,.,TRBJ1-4,TGCGCCAGCAGCCAAGACCAGACAGTCACTAATGAAAAACTGTTTTTT,CASSQDQTVTNEKLFF
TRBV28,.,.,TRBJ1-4,TGTGCCAGCAGTTCACCCTCCCGGGCAACTAATGAAAAACTGTTTTTT,CASSSPSRATNEKLFF
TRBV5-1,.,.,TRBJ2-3,TGCGCCAGCAGCTCCCAACTCACAGATACGCAGTATTTT,CASSSQLTDTQYF
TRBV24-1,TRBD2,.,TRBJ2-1,TGTGCCACCAGCCGGACTAGCGGGAGGAGGGAGAATGAGCAGTTCTTC,CATSRTSGRRENEQFF
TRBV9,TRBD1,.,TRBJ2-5,TGTGCCAGCAGCGTAGCAGAGACAGGGTACCAAGAGACCCAGTACTTC,CASSVAETGYQETQYF
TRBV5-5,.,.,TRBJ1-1,TGTGCCAGCAGCCTCGGCACAGACACTGAAGCTTTCTTT,CASSLGTDTEAFF
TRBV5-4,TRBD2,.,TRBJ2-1,TGTGCCAGCAGCTTGGGACTAGCGGGAGTCTCGGGGCAGTTCTTC,CASSLGLAGVSGQFF
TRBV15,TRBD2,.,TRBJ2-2,TGTGCCACCAGCAGAGTTAGCGGGCTAAACACCGGGGAGCTGTTTTTT,CATSRVSGLNTGELFF
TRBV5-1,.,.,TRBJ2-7,TGCGCCAGCAGCGGGGAGACGGAGTACGAGCAGTACTTC,CASSGETEYEQYF
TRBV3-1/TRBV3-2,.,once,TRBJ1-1,TGTGCCAGCAGCCAAGAATCCAGGACTGAAGCTTTCTTT,CASSQESRTEAFF
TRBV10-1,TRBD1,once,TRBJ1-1,TGCGCCGGCAAGGACAGGTTGAACACTGAAGCTTTCTTT,CAGKDRLNTEAFF
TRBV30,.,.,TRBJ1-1,TGTGCCTGGAGTACTCAAAACACTGAAGCTTTCTTT,CAWSTQNTEAFF
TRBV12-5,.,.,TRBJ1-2,TGTGCTAGTGGTTTGGTAGGGAGCGGCTACACCTTC,CASGLVGSGYTF
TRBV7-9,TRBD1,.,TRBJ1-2,TGTGCCAGCAGCGCTGACAGGGGGCCGGACTATGGCTACACCTTC,CASSADRGPDYGYTF
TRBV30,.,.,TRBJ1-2,TGTGCCTGGACCCCTGACAGAGACAACTATGGCTACACCTTC,CAWTPDRDNYGYTF
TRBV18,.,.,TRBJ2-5,TGTGCCAGCTCACCCCTTAGCGTGGGCAAAGAGACCCAGTACTTC,CASSPLSVGKETQYF
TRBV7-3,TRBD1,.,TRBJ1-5,TGTGCCAGCAGCGATCGGGACAGGGGGACAGGACAGCCCCAGCATTTT,CASSDRDRGTGQPQHF
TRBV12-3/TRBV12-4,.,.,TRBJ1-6,TGTGCCAGCAGTTTGGACATAGGTTCACCCCTCCACTTT,CASSLDIGSPLHF
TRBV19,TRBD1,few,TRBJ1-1,TGTGCCAGTAGTACCTACAGGGACAGGTACACTGAAGCTTTCTTT,CASSTYRDRYTEAFF
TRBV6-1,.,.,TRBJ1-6,TGTGCCAGCAGTGAGGGAACAGGCGGTCCCCTCCACTTT,CASSEGTGGPLHF
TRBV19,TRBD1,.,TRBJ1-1,TGTGCCAGTAGTATAGAGACAGGGGTTATGAACACTGAAGCTTTCTTT,CASSIETGVMNTEAFF
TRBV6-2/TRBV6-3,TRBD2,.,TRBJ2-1,TGTGCCAGCAGTTACTATTCTAGCGGGAGGCGGGGCTCCTACAATGAGCAGTTCTTC,CASSYYSSGRRGSYNEQFF
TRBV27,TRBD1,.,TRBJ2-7,TGTGCCAGCAGTTTACTGGGGACAGGGCCCTACGAGCAGTACTTC,CASSLLGTGPYEQYF
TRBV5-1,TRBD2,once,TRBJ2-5,TGCGCCAGCAGTCCTAGCGGGAGGAGCAAGACCCAGTACTTC,CASSPSGRSKTQYF
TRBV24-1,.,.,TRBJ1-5,TGTGCCACCAGTGAGGCTAGCAATCAGCCCCAGCATTTT,CATSEASNQPQHF
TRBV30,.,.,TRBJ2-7,TGTGCCTGGAGTCTGTACAGGGACTACGAGCAGTACTTC,CAWSLYRDYEQYF
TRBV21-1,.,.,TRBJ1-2,TGTGCCAGCAGCACTTACAGGGGAGATAACTATGGCTACACCTTC,CASSTYRGDNYGYTF
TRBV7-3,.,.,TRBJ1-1,TGTGCCAGCAGTCCTGGGGGAGGAGTCACTGAAGCTTTCTTT,CASSPGGGVTEAFF
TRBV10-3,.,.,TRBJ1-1,TGTGCCATCAGAGGGGAGGCTGAAGCTTTCTTT,CAIRGEAEAFF
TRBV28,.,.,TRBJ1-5,TGTGCCAGCAGTTTGGGCCGGGGTAGACAGCCCCAGCATTTT,CASSLGRGRQPQHF
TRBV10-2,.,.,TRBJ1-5,TGCGCCAGCAGGTCACAGGGTGGAGATAGCAATCAGCCCCAGCATTTT,CASRSQGGDSNQPQHF
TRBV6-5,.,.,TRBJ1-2,TGTGCCAGCAGGGCCGGGGGTAATGGCTACACCTTC,CASRAGGNGYTF
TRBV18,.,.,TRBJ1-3,TGTGCCAGCTCACCACCGGATAGCCGCTCCTCTGGAAACACCATATATTTT,CASSPPDSRSSGNTIYF
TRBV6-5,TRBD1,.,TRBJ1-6,TGTGCCAGCAGCGAGAGGGACAGAAATTCACCCCTCCACTTT,CASSERDRNSPLHF
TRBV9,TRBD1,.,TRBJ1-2,TGTGCCAGCAGCTCCAAGACAGGGTGGTATGGCTACACCTTC,CASSSKTGWYGYTF
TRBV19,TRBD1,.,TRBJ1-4,TGTGCCAGTAAGAGAGGGACAGAGAATGAAAAACTGTTTTTT,CASKRGTENEKLFF
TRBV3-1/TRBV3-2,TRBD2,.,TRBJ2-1,TGTGCCAGCAGCCCAGAAGGTGGGACCGGGACTAGCGGGGTCTACAATGAGCAGTTCTTC,CASSPEGGTGTSGVYNEQFF
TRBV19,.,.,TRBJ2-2,TGTGCCAGTAGTATCCCAGAGGCCGGGGAGCTGTTTTTT,CASSIPEAGELFF
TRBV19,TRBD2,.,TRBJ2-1,TGTGCCAGTACGGAGCGGGAGGGGTACAATGAGCAGTTCTTC,CASTEREGYNEQFF